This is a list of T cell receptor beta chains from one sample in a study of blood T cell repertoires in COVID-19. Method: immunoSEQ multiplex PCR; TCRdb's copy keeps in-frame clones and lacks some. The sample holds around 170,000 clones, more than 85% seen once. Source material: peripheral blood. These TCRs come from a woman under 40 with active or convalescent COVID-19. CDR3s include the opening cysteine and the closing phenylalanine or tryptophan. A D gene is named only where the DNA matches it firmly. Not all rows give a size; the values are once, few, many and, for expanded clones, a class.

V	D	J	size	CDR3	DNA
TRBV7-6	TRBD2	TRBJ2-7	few	CASSLYPGGPGEQYF	TGTGCCAGCAGCTTGTATCCGGGAGGGCCGGGGGAGCAGTACTTC
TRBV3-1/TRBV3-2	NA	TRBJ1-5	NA	CASSQDRGSGNQPQHF	TGTGCCAGCAGCCAAGATCGGGGGTCGGGCAATCAGCCCCAGCATTTT
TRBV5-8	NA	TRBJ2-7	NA	CASRPRGYEQYF	TGTGCCAGCAGACCCAGGGGCTACGAGCAGTACTTC
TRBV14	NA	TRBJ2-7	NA	CASSRFNYEQYF	TGTGCCAGCAGCCGTTTTAACTACGAGCAGTACTTC
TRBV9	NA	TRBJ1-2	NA	CASSVEGGTGYGYTF	TGTGCCAGCAGCGTAGAGGGAGGGACCGGCTATGGCTACACCTTC
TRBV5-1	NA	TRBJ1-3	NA	CASSSGPGNTIYF	TGCGCCAGCAGCTCGGGTCCTGGAAACACCATATATTTT
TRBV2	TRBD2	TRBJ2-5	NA	CASRSSGMTQYF	TGTGCCAGCAGAAGTAGCGGGATGACCCAGTACTTC
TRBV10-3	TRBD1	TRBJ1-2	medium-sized	CAISGTGQEGYTF	TGTGCCATCAGTGGGACAGGGCAGGAAGGCTACACCTTC
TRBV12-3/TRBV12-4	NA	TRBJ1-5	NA	CASRWTVNQPQHF	TGTGCCAGCAGATGGACAGTTAATCAGCCCCAGCATTTT
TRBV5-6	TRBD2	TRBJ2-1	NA	CASSLLPPTSGGYNEQFF	TGTGCCAGCAGCTTATTACCCCCGACTAGCGGGGGGTACAATGAGCAGTTCTTC
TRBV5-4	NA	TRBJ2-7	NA	CASSLERSYEQYF	TGTGCCAGCAGCCTTGAGAGGTCGTACGAGCAGTACTTC
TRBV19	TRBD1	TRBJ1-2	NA	CASSRTGVSGYTF	TGTGCCAGTAGTCGGACAGGGGTGAGTGGCTACACCTTC
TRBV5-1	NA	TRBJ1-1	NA	CASSLVPIPVNTEAFF	TGCGCCAGCAGCTTGGTGCCTATACCCGTGAACACTGAAGCTTTCTTT
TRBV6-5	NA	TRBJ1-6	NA	CASSYRYRDSPLHF	TGTGCCAGCAGTTACCGCTACAGGGATTCACCCCTCCACTTT
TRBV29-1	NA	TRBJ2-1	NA	CSAQGGDIPYNEQFF	TGCAGCGCCCAAGGGGGGGACATTCCGTACAATGAGCAGTTCTTC